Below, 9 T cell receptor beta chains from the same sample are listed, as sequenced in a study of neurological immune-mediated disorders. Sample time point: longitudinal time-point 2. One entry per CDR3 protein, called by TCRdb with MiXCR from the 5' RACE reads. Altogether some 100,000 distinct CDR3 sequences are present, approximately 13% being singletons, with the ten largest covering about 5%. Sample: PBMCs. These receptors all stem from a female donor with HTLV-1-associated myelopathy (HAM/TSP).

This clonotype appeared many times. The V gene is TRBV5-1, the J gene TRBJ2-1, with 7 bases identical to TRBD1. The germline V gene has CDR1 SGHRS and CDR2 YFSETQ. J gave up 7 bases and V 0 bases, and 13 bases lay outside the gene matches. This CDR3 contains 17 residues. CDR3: CASSLEGGGFKQNEQFF. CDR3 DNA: TGCGCCAGCAGCTTGGAAGGGGGCGGTTTCAAACAGAATGAGCAGTTCTTC.

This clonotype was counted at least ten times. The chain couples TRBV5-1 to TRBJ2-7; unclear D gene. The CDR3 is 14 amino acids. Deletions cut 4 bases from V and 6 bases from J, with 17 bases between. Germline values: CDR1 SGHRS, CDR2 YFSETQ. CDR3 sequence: CASSRQPEPPEQYF. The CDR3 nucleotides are TGCGCCAGCAGCCGCCAGCCTGAACCCCCCGAGCAGTACTTC.

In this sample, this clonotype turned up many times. The CDR3 sequence is CASSLFGTGGLIIQYF. The CDR3 DNA reads as TGTGCCAGCAGTTTGTTCGGGACAGGGGGCCTTATCATTCAGTACTTC. The V call is TRBV12-3 or TRBV12-4, the J call TRBJ2-4, with TRBD1 matching over 12 bases. The CDR3 is made up of 16 amino acids. V lost 3 bases to trimming and J lost 9 bases; unmatched junction nucleotides: 9.

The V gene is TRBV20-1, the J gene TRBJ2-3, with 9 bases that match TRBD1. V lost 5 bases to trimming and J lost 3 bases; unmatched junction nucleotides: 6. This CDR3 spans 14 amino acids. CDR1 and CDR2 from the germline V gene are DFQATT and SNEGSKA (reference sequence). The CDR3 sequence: CSAYRGPGTDTQYF. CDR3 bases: TGCAGTGCTTACAGGGGGCCTGGTACAGATACGCAGTATTTT.

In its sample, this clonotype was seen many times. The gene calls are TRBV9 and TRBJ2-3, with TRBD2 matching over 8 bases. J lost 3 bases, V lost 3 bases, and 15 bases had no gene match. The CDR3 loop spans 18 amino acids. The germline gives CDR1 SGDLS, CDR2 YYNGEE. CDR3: CASSEWGRPGGPTDTQYF. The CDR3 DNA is TGTGCCAGCAGCGAGTGGGGTAGGCCGGGGGGGCCTACAGATACGCAGTATTTT.

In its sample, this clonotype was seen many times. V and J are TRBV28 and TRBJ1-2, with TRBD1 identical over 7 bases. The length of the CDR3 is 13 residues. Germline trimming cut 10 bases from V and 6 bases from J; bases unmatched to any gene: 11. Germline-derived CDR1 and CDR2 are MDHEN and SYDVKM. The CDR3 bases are TGTGCCATCCGGGACAGTAGGCGGGATGGCTACACCTTC. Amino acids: CAIRDSRRDGYTF.

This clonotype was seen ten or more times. The CDR3 sequence: CASKLQGADTEAFF. The CDR3 bases are TGTGCCAGCAAGTTACAGGGGGCCGACACTGAAGCTTTCTTT. This chain connects TRBV6-5 to TRBJ1-1; 9 bases are a match to TRBD1. Germline V lookup: CDR1 MNHEY, CDR2 SVGAGI. With 7 bases clipped from V and 3 bases from J, the junction kept 6 bases outside the gene matches. The CDR3 sequence is 14 residues long.

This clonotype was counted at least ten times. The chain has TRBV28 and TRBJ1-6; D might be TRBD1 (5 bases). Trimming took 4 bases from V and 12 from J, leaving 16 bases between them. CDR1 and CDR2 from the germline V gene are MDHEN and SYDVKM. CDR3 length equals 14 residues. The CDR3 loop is CASSSISGGVPLHF. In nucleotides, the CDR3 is TGTGCCAGCAGTTCCATCAGCGGGGGTGTACCCCTCCACTTT.

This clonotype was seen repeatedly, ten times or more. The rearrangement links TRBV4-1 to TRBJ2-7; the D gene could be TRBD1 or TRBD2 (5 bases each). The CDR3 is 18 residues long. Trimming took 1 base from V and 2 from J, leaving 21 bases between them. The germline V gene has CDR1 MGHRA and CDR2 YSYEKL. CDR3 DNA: TGCGCCAGCAGCCAAGTTTCGGGAACCGGGACCTTACCCTACGAGCAGTACTTC. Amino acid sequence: CASSQVSGTGTLPYEQYF.